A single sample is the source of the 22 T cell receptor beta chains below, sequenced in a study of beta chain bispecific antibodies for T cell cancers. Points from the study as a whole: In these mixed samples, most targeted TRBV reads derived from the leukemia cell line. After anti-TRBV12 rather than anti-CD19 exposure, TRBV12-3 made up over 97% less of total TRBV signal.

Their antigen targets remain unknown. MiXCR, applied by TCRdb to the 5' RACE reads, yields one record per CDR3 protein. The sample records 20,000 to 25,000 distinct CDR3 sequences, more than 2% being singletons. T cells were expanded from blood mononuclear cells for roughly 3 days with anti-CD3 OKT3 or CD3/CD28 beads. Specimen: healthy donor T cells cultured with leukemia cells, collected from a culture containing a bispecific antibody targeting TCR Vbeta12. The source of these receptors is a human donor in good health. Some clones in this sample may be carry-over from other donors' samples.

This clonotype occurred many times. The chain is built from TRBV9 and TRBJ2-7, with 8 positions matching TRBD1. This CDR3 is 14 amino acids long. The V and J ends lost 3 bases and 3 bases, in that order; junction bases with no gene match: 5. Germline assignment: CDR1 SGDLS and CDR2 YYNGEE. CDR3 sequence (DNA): TGTGCCAGCAGCGCCGGTACAGGGGGCTACGAGCAGTACTTC. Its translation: CASSAGTGGYEQYF.

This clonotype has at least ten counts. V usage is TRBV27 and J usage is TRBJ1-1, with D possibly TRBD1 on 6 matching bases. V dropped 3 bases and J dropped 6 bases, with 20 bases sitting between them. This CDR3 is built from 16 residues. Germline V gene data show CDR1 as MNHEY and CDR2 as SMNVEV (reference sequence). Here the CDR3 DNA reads TGTGCCAGCAGTTTTGTGGGGGTCCCCGGGGGCGCTGAAGCTTTCTTT. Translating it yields CASSFVGVPGGAEAFF.

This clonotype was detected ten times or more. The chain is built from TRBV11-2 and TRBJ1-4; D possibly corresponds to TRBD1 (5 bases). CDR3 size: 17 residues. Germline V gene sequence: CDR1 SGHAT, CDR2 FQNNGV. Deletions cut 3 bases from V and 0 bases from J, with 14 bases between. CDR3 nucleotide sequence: TGTGCCAGCAGCTTTGGGCAGGGAATTGCAACTAATGAAAAACTGTTTTTT. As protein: CASSFGQGIATNEKLFF. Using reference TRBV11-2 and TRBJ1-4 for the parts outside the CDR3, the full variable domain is EAGVAQSPRYKIIEKRQSVAFWCNPISGHATLYWYQQILGQGPKLLIQFQNNGVVDDSQLPKDRFSAERLKGVDSTLKIQPAKLEDSAVYLCASSFGQGIATNEKLFFGSGTQLSVL.

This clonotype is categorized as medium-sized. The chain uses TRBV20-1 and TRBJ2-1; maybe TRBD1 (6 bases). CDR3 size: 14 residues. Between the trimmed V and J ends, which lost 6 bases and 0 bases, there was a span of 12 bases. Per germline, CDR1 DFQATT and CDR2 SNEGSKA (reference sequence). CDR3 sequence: CSAETGPSYNEQFF. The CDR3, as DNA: TGCAGTGCCGAAACAGGGCCCTCCTACAATGAGCAGTTCTTC.

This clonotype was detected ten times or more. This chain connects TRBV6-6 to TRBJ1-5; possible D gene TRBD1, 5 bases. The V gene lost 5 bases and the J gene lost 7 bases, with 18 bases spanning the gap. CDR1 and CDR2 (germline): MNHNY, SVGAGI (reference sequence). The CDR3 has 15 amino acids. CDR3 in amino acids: CASSQRWGSGQPQHF. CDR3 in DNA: TGTGCCAGCAGTCAAAGGTGGGGGAGCGGACAGCCCCAGCATTTT.

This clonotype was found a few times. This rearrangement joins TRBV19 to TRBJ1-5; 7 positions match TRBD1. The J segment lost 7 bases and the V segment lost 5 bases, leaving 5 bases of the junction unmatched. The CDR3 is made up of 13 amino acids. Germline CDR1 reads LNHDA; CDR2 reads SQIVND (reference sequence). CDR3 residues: CASSAGGRQPQHF. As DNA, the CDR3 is TGTGCCAGTAGTGCAGGGGGAAGACAGCCCCAGCATTTT.

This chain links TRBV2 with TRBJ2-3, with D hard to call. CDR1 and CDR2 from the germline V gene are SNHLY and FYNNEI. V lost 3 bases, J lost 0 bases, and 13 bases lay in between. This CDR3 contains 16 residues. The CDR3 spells CASSERRILSTDTQYF. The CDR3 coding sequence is TGTGCCAGCAGTGAGCGAAGGATTTTAAGCACAGATACGCAGTATTTT.

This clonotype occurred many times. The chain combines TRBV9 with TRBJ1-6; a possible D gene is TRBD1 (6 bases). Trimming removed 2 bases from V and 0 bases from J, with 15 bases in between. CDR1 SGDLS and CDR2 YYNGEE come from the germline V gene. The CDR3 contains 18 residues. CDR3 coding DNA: TGTGCCAGCAGCGTCCCCCGGGGGCAGAGCTCCTATAATTCACCCCTCCACTTT. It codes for CASSVPRGQSSYNSPLHF.

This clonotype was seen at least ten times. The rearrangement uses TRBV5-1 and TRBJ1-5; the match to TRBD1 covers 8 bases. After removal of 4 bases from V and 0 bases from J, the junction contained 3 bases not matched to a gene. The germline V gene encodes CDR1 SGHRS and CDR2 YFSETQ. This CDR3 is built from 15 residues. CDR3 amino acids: CASSLTGDSNQPQHF. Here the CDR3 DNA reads TGCGCCAGCAGCCTGACAGGGGATAGCAATCAGCCCCAGCATTTT.

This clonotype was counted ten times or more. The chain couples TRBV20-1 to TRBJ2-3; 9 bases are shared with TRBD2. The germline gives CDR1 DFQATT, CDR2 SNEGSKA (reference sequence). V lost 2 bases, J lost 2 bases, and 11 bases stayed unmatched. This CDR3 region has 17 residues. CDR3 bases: TGCAGTGCTAGACCCTCTGGTAGCGGGGGACACACAGATACGCAGTATTTT. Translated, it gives CSARPSGSGGHTDTQYF.

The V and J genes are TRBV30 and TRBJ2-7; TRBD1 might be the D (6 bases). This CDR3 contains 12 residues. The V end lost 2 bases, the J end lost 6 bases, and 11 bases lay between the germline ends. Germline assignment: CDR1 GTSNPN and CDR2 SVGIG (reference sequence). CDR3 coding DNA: TGTGCCTGGAGTTCAGCAGGGGCCGAGCAGTACTTC. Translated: CAWSSAGAEQYF.

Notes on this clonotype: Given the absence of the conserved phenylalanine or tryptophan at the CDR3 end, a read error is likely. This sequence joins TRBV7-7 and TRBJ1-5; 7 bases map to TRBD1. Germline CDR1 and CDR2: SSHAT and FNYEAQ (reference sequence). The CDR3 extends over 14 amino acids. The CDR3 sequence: CASSFGQVVEPQHI. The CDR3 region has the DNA TGTGCTAGCAGCTTCGGACAGGTGGTAGAGCCCCAGCATATT.

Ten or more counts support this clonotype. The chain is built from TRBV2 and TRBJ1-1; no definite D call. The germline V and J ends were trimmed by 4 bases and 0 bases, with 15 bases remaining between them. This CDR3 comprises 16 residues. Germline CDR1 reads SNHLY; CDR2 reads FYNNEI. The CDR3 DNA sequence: TGTGCCAGCAGTGTTAAAAGCGGACTCATGAACACTGAAGCTTTCTTT. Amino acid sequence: CASSVKSGLMNTEAFF.

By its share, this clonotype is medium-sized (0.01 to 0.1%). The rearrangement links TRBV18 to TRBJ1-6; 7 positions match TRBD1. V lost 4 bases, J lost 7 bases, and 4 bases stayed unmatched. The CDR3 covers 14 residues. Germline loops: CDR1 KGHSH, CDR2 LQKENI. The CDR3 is CASSQGTENSPLHF. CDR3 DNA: TGTGCCAGCTCACAGGGGACAGAAAATTCACCCCTCCACTTT.

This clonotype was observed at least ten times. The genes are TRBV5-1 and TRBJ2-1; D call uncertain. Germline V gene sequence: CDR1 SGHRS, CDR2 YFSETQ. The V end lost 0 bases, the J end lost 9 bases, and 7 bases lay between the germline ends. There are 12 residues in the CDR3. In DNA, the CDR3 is TGCGCCAGCAGCTTGGTGGGAAGTGAGCAGTTCTTC. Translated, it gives CASSLVGSEQFF.

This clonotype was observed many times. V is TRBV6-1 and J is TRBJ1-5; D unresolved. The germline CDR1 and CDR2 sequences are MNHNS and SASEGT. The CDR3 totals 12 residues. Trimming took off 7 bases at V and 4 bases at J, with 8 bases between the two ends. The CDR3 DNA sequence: TGTGCCAGCAAAGGATTAAATCAGCCCCAGCATTTT. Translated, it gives CASKGLNQPQHF.

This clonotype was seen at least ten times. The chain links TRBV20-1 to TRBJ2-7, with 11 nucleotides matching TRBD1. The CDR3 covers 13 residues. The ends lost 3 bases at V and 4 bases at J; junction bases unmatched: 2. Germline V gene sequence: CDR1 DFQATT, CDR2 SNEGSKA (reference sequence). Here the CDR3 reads CSARGQGEYEQYF. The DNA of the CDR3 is TGCAGTGCTAGGGGACAGGGGGAATACGAGCAGTACTTC.

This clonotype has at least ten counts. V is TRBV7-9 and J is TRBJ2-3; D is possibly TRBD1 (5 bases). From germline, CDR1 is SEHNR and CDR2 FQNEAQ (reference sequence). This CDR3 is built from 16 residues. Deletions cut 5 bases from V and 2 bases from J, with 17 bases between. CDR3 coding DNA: TGTGCCAGCAGCCCTCTAGGAGCAGGGATCACAGATACGCAGTATTTT. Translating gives CASSPLGAGITDTQYF. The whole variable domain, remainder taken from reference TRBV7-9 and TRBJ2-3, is DTGVSQNPRHKITKRGQNVTFRCDPISEHNRLYWYRQTLGQGPEFLTYFQNEAQLEKSRLLSDRFSAERPKGSFSTLEIQRTEQGDSAMYLCASSPLGAGITDTQYFGPGTRLTVL.

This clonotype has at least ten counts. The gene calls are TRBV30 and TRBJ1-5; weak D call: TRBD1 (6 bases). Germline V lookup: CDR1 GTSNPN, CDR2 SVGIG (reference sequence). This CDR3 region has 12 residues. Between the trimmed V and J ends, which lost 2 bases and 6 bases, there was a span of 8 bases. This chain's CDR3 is CAWSLGGQPQHF. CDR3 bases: TGTGCCTGGAGTTTAGGGGGTCAGCCCCAGCATTTT.

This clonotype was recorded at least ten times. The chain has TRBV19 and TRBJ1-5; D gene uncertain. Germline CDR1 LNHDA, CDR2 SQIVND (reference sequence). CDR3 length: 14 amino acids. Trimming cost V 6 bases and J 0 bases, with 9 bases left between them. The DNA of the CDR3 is TGTGCCAGTAGGGAACACTTTAGCAATCAGCCCCAGCATTTT. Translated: CASREHFSNQPQHF.

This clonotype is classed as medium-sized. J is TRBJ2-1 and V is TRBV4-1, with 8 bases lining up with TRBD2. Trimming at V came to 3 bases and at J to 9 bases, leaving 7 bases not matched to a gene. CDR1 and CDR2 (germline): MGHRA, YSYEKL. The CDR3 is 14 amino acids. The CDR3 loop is CASSQTRGGGEQFF. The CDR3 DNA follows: TGCGCCAGCAGCCAGACTCGGGGGGGGGGTGAGCAGTTCTTC.

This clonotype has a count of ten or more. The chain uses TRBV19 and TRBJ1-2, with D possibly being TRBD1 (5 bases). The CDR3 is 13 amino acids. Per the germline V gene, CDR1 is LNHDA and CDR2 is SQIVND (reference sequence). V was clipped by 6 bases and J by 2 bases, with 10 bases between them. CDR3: CASRGQGNYGYTF. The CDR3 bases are TGTGCCAGTAGGGGTCAGGGAAACTATGGCTACACCTTC.